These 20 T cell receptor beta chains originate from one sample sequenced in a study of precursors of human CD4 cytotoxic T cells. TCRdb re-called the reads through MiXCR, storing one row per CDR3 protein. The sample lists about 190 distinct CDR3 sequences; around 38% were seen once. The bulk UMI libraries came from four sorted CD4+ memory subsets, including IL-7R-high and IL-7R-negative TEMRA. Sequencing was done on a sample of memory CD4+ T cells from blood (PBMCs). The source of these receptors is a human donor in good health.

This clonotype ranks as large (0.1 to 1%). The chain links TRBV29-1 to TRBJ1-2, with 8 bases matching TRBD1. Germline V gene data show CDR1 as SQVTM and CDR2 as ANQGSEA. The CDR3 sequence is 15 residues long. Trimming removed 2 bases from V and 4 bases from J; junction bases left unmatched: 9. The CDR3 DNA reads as TGCAGCGTTGAAACACCCGAACAGGGGGTCTATGGCTACACCTTC. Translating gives CSVETPEQGVYGYTF.

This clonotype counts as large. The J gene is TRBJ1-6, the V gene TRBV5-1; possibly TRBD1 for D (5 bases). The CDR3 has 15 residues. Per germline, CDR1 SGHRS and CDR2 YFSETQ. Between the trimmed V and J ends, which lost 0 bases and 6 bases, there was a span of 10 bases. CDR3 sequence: CASSLDGRANSPLHF. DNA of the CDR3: TGCGCCAGCAGCTTGGACGGCAGGGCTAATTCACCCCTCCACTTT.

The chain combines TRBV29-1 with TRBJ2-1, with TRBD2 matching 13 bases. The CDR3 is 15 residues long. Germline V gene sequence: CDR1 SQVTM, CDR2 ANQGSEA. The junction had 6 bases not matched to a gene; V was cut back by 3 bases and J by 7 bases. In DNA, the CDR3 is TGCAGCGTTGATCGGACTAGCGGGAGTAGTAATGAGCAGTTCTTC. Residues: CSVDRTSGSSNEQFF.

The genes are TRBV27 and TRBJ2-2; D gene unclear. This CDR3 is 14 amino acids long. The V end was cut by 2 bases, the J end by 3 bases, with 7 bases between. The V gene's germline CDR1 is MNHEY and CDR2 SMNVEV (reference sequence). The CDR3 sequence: CASSLTRDTGELFF. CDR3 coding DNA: TGTGCCAGCAGTTTAACCCGGGACACCGGGGAGCTGTTTTTT.

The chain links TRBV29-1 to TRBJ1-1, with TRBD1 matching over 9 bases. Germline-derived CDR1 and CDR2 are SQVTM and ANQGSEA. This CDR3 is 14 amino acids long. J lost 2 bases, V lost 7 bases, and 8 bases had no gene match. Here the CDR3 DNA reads TGCAGCGGCGGAGGGGACAGGGTAAACACTGAAGCTTTCTTT. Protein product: CSGGGDRVNTEAFF.

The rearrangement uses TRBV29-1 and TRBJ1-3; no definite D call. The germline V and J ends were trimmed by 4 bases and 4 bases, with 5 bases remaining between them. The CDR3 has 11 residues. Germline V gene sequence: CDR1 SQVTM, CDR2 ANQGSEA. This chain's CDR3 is CSVVSGNTIYF. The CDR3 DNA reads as TGCAGCGTTGTGTCCGGAAACACCATATATTTT.

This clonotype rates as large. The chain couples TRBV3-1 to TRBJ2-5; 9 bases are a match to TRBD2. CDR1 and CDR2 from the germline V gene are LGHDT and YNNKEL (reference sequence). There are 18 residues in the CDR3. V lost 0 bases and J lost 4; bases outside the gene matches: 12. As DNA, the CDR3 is TGTGCCAGCAGCCAAGACGACAGCGGGAGGTGGGGTTTAGAGACCCAGTACTTC. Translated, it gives CASSQDDSGRWGLETQYF.

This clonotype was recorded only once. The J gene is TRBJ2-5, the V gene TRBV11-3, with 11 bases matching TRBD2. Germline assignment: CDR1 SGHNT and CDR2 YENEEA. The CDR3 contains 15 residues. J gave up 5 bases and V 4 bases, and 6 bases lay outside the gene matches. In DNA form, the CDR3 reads TGTGCCAGCAGCTCCCGGACTAGCGGGTGGGAGACCCAGTACTTC. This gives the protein CASSSRTSGWETQYF.

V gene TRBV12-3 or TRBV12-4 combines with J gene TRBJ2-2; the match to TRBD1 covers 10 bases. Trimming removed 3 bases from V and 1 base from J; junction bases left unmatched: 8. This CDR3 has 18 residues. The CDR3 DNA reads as TGTGCCAGCAGTTTGGGGACAGGGGTCCCACTGAACACCGGGGAGCTGTTTTTT. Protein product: CASSLGTGVPLNTGELFF.

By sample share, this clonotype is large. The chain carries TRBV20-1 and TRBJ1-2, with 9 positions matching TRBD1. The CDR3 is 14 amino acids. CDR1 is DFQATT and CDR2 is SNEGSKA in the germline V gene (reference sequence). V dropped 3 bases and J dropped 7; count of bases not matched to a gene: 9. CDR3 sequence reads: CSASPPGTGTGYTF. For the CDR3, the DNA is TGCAGTGCTAGCCCACCGGGGACAGGGACTGGCTACACCTTC.

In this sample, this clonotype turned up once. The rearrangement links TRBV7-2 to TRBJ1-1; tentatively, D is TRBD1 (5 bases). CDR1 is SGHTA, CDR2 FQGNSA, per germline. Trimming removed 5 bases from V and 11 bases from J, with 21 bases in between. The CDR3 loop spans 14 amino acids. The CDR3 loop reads CASSPVLEGRKAFF. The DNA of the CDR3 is TGTGCCAGCAGCCCGGTCTTGGAGGGACGTAAGGCTTTCTTT.

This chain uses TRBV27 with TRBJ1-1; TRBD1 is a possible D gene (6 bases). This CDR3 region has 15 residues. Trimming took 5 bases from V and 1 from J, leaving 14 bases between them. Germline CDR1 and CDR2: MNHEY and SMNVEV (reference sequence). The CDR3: CASSAPTGPNTEAFF. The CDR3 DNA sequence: TGTGCCAGCAGTGCCCCGACAGGCCCGAACACTGAAGCTTTCTTT.

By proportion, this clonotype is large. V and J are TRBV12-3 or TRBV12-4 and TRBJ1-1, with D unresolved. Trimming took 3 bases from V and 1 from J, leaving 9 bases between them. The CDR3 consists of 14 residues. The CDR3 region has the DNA TGTGCCAGCAGTTTTGGGAGAAAGAACACTGAAGCTTTCTTT. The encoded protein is CASSFGRKNTEAFF.

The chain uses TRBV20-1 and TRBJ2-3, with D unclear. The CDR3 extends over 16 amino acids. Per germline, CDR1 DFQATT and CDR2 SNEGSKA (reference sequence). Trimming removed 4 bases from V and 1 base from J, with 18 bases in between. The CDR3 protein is CSATPGPYYGTDTQYF. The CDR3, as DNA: TGCAGTGCTACTCCCGGGCCTTATTACGGCACAGATACGCAGTATTTT.

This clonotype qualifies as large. The CDR3 nucleotides read TGTGCCAGCAGTCCCCGGACTACCACAGATACGCAGTATTTT. Protein sequence: CASSPRTTTDTQYF. V and J are TRBV12-3 or TRBV12-4 and TRBJ2-3; a possible D gene is TRBD2 (6 bases). V lost 5 bases to trimming and J lost 2 bases, with 11 bases between them. The CDR3 extends over 14 amino acids.

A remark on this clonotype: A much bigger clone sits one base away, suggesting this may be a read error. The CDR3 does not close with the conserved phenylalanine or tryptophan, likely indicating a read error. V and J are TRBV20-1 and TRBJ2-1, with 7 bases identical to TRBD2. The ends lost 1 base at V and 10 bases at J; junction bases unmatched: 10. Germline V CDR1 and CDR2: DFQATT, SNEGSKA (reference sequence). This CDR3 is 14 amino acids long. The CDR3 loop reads CSARGQREGGEQFL. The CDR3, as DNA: TGCAGTGCTAGAGGTCAGCGGGAAGGAGGAGAGCAGTTCCTC.

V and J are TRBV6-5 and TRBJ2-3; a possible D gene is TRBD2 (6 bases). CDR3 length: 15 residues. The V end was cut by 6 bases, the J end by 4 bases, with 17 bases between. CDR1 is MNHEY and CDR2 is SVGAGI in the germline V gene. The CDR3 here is CASSPGGYRADTQYF. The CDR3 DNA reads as TGTGCCAGCAGCCCTGGGGGGTACCGGGCAGATACGCAGTATTTT.

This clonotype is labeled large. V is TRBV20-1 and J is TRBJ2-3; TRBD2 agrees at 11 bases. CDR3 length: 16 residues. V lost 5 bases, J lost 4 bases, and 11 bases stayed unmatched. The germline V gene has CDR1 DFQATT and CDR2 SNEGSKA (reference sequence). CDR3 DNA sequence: TGCAGTGCTGGACCGAATAGCGGGAGGGCCGCAGATACGCAGTATTTT. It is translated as CSAGPNSGRAADTQYF.

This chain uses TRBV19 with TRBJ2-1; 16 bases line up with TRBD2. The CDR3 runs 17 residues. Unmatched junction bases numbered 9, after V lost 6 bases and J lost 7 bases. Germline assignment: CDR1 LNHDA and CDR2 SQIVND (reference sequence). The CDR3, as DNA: TGTGCCAGTAGCCCGGCGGGACTAGCGGGAGGGAGGAATGAGCAGTTCTTC. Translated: CASSPAGLAGGRNEQFF.

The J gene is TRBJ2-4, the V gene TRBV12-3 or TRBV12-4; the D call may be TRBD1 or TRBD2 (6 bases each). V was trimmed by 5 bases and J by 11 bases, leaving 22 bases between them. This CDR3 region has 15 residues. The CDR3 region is CASSRGGTLTVVQYF. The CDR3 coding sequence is TGTGCCAGCAGTCGTGGCGGGACACTGACCGTCGTTCAGTACTTC.